This TCR beta chain was recorded in a study of blood T cell repertoires in COVID-19. CDR1 and CDR2 (germline): SGHVS, FNYEAQ. The CDR3 length is 17 residues. Trimming took off 7 bases at V and 0 bases at J, with 19 bases between the two ends. Libraries were prepared by immunoSEQ multiplex PCR; TCRdb keeps only in-frame clonotypes and omits some of them. The sample lists fewer than 300,000 clones, less than 90% seen once, with roughly 4% in the top ten. Material for sequencing was peripheral blood. The chain carries TRBV7-6 and TRBJ2-1, with D maybe TRBD2 (6 bases). The clonotype was recovered from a man aged 60-69 years who had recovered from COVID-19. In DNA form, the CDR3 reads TGTGCCAGCACCCTCCGGGCGGGGCCAAGCTCCTACAATGAGCAGTTCTTC. It translates to CASTLRAGPSSYNEQFF.